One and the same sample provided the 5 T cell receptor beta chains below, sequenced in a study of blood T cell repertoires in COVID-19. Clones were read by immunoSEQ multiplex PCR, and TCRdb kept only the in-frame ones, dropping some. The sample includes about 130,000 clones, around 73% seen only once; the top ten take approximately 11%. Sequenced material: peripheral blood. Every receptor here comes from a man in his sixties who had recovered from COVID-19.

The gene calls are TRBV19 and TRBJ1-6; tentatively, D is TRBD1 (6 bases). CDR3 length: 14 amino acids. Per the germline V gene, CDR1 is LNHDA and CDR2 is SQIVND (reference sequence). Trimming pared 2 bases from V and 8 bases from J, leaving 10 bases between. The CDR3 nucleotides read TGTGCCAGTAGTATATTGGACAGCGATTCACCCCTCCACTTT. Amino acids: CASSILDSDSPLHF.

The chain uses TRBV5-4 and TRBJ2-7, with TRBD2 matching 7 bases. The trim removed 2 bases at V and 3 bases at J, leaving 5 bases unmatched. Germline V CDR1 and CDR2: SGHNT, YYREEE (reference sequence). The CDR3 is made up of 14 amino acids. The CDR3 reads CASSLGGSSYEQYF. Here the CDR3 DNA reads TGTGCCAGCAGCTTAGGCGGGAGCAGCTACGAGCAGTACTTC. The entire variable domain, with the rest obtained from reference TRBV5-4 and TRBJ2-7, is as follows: ETGVTQSPTHLIKTRGQQVTLRCSSQSGHNTVSWYQQALGQGPQFIFQYYREEENGRGNFPPRFSGLQFPNYSSELNVNALELDDSALYLCASSLGGSSYEQYFGPGTRLTVT.

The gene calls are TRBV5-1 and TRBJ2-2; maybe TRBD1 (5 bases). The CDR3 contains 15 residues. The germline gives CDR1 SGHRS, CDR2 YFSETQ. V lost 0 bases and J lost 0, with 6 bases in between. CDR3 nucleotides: TGCGCCAGCAGCTTGGGACAGACGAACACCGGGGAGCTGTTTTTT. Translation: CASSLGQTNTGELFF. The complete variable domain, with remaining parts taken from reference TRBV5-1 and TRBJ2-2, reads KAGVTQTPRYLIKTRGQQVTLSCSPISGHRSVSWYQQTPGQGLQFLFEYFSETQRNKGNFPGRFSGRQFSNSRSEMNVSTLELGDSALYLCASSLGQTNTGELFFGEGSRLTVL.

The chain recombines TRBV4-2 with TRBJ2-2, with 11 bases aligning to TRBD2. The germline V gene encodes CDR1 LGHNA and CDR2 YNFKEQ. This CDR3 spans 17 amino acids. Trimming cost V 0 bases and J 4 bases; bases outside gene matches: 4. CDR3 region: CASSQDVAGGLTGELFF. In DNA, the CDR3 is TGTGCCAGCAGCCAAGATGTAGCGGGGGGGCTCACCGGGGAGCTGTTTTTT.

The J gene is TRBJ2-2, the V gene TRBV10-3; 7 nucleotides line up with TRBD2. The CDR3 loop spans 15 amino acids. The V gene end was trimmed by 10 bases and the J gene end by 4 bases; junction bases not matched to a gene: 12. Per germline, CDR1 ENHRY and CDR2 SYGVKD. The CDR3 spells CATTSAGRTTGELFF. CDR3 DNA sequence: TGTGCCACTACTAGCGCCGGGAGGACCACCGGGGAGCTGTTTTTT.